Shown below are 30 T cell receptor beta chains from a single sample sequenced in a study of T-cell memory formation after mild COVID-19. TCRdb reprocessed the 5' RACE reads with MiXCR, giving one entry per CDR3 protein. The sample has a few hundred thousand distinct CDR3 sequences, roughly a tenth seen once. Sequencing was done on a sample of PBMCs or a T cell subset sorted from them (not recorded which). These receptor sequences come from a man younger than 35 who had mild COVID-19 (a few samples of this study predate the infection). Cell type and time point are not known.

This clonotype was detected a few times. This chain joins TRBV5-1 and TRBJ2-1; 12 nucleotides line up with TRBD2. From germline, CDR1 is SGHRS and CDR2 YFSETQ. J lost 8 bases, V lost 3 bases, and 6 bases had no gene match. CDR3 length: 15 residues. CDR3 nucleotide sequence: TGCGCCAGCAGCTCTAGCGGGGGGGCCTATGATGAGCAGTTCTTC. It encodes CASSSSGGAYDEQFF.

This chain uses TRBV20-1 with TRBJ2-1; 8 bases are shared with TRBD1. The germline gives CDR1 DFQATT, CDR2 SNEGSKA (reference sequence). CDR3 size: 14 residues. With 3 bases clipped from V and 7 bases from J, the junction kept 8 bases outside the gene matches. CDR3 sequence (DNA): TGCAGTGCTAGCACAGGGGGGCGGGAAAATGAGCAGTTCTTC. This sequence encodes CSASTGGRENEQFF.

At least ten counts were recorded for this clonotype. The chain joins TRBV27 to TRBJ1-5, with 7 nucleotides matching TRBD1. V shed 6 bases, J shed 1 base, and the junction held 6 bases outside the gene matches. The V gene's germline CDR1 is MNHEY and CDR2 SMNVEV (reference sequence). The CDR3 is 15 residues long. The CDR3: CASRKGGQSNQPQHF. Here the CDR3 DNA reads TGTGCCAGCAGAAAGGGGGGACAGAGCAATCAGCCCCAGCATTTT.

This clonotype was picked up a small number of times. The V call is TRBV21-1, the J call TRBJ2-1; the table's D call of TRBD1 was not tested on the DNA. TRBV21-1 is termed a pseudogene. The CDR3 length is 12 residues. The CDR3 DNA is TGTGCCAGCGCCGACAGCTACAATGAGCAGTTCTTC. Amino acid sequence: CASADSYNEQFF.

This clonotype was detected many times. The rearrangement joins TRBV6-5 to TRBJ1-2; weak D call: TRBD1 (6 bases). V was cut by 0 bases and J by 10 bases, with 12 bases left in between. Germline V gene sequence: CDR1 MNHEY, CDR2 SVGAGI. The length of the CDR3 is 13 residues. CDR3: CASSYSRGYFYTF. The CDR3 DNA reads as TGTGCCAGCAGTTACTCGAGGGGGTACTTCTACACCTTC.

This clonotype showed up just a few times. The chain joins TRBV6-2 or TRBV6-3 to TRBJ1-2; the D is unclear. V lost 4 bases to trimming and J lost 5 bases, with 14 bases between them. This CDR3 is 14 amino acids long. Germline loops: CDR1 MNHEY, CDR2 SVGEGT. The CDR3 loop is CASSFRGNDYGYTF. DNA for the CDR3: TGTGCCAGCAGTTTCAGAGGGAATGATTATGGCTACACCTTC.

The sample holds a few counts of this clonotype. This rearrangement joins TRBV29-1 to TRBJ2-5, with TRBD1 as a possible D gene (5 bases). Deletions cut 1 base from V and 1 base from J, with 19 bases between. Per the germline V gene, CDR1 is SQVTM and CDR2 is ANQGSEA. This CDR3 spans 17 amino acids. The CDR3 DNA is TGCAGCGTTGAAGCTAGGGCAGGGCGGTCGAGCCAAGAGACCCAGTACTTC. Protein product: CSVEARAGRSSQETQYF.

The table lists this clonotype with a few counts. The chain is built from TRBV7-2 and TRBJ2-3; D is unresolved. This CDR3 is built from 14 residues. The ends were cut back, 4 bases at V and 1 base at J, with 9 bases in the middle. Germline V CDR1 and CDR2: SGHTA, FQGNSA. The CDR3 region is CASSSSVGTDTQYF. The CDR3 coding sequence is TGTGCCAGCAGCTCCTCGGTTGGCACAGATACGCAGTATTTT.

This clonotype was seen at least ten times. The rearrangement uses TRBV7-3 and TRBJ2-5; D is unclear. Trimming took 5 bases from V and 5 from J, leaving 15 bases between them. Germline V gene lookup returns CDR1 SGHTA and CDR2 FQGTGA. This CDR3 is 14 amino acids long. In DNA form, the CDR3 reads TGTGCCAGCAGCCCCCACCCGGCGGAGGAGACCCAGTACTTC. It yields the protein CASSPHPAEETQYF.

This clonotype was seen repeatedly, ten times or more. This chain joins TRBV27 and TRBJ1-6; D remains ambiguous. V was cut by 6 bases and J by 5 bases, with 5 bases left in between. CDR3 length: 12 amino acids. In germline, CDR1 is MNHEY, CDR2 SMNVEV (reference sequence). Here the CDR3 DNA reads TGTGCCAGCAGCTCTAATAATTCACCCCTCCACTTT. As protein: CASSSNNSPLHF.

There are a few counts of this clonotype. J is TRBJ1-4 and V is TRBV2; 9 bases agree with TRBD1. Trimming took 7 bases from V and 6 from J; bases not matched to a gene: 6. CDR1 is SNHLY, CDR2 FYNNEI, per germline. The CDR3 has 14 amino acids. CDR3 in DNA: TGTGCCAGCACGGGACAGGGTGGCTATGAAAAACTGTTTTTT. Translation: CASTGQGGYEKLFF.

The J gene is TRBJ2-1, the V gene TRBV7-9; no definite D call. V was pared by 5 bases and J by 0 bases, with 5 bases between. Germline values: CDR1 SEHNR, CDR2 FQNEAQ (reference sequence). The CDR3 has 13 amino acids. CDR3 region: CASSAGSYNEQFF. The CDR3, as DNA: TGTGCCAGCAGCGCAGGCTCCTACAATGAGCAGTTCTTC.

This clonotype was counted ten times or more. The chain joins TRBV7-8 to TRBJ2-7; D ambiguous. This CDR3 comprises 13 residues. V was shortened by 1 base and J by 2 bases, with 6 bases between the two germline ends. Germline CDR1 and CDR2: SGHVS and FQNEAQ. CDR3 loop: CASSLDSPYEQYV. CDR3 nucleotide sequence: TGTGCCAGCAGCTTAGACAGCCCCTACGAGCAGTACGTC.

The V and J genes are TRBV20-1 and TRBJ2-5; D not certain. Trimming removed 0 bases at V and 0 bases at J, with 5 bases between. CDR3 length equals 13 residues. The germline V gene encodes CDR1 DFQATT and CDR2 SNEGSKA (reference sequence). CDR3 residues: CSAREGNQETQYF. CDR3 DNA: TGCAGTGCTAGAGAGGGGAACCAAGAGACCCAGTACTTC.

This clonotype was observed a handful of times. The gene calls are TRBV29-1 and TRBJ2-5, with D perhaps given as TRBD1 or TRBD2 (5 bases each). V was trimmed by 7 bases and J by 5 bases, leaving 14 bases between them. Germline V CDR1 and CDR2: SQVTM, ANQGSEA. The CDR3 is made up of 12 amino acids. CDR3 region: CSDPARDETQYF. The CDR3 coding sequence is TGCAGCGACCCCGCGAGGGACGAGACCCAGTACTTC.

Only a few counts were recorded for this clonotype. CDR3 protein: CASRRGGENTGELFF. Written as DNA, the CDR3 is TGTGCCAGCAGGCGAGGGGGAGAGAACACCGGGGAGCTGTTTTTT. The rearrangement uses TRBV6-2 or TRBV6-3 and TRBJ2-2; tentative D call: TRBD1 (6 bases). The CDR3 is 15 residues long. CDR1 is MNHEY and CDR2 is SVGEGT in the germline V gene. The V gene lost 6 bases and the J gene lost 1 base, with 12 bases spanning the gap.

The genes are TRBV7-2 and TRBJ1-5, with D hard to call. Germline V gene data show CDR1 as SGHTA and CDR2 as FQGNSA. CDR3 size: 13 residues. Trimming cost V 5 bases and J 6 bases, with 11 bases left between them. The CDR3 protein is CASSPMRAQPQHF. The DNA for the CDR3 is TGTGCCAGCAGCCCCATGCGGGCTCAGCCCCAGCATTTT.

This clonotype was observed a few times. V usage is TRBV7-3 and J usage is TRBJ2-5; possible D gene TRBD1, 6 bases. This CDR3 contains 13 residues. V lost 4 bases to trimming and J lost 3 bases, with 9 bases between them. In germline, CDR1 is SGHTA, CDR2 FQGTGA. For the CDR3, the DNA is TGTGCCAGCAGCTGGACAGCTGAAGAGACCCAGTACTTC. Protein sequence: CASSWTAEETQYF.

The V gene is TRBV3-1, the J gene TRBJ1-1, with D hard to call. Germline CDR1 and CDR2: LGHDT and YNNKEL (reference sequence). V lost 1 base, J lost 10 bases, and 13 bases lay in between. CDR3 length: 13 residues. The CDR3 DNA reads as TGTGCCAGCAGCCAAGGGCAAGGGTTGGGAGCTTTCTTT. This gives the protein CASSQGQGLGAFF.

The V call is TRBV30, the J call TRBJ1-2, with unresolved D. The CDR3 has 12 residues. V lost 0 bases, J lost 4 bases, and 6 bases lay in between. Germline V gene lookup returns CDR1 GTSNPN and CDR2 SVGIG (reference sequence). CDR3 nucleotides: TGTGCCTGGAGTGTTGGAGGCTATGGCTACACCTTC. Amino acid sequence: CAWSVGGYGYTF. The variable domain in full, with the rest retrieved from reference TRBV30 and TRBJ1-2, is SQTIHQWPATLVQPVGSPLSLECTVEGTSNPNLYWYRQAAGRGLQLLFYSVGIGQISSEVPQNLSASRPQDRQFILSSKKLLLSDSGFYLCAWSVGGYGYTFGSGTRLTVV.

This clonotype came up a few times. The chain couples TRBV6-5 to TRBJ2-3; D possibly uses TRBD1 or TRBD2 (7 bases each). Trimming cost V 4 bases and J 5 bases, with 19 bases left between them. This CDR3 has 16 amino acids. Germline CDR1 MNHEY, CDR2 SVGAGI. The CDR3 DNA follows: TGTGCCAGCAGTTCTCGACAGGGTGGGGGGGGAGATACGCAGTATTTT. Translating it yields CASSSRQGGGGDTQYF.

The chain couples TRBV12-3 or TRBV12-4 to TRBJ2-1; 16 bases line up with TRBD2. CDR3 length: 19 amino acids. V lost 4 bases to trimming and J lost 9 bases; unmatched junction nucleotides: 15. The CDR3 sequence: CASSSMGLAGGQSSVEQFF. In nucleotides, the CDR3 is TGTGCCAGCAGTTCCATGGGACTAGCGGGGGGGCAATCGAGCGTTGAGCAGTTCTTC.

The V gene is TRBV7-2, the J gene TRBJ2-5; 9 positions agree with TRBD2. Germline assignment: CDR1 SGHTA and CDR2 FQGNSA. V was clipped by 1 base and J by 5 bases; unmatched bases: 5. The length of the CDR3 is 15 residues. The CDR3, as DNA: TGTGCCAGCAGCTTAGTCCTAGCGGGGTTGGAGACCCAGTACTTC. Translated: CASSLVLAGLETQYF. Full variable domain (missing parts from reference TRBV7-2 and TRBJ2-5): GAGVSQSPSNKVTEKGKDVELRCDPISGHTALYWYRQSLGQGLEFLIYFQGNSAPDKSGLPSDRFSAERTGGSVSTLTIQRTQQEDSAVYLCASSLVLAGLETQYFGPGTRLLVL.

This chain's CDR3 is CSAPRGYYGYTF. The DNA for the CDR3 is TGCAGTGCGCCGAGGGGCTACTATGGCTACACCTTC. J is TRBJ1-2 and V is TRBV20-1; D is perhaps TRBD1 (5 bases). CDR3 length: 12 residues. With 6 bases removed from V and 3 bases from J, the gap between germline ends came to 11 bases. Germline CDR1 is DFQATT and CDR2 is SNEGSKA (reference sequence).

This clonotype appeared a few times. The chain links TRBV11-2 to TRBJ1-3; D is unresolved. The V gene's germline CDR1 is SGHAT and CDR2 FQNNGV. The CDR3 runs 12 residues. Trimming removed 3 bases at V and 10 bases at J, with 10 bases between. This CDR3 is CASSLPGYTIYF. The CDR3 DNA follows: TGTGCCAGCAGCTTGCCTGGGTATACCATATATTTT. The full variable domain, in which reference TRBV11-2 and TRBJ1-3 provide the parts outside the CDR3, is EAGVAQSPRYKIIEKRQSVAFWCNPISGHATLYWYQQILGQGPKLLIQFQNNGVVDDSQLPKDRFSAERLKGVDSTLKIQPAKLEDSAVYLCASSLPGYTIYFGEGSWLTVV.

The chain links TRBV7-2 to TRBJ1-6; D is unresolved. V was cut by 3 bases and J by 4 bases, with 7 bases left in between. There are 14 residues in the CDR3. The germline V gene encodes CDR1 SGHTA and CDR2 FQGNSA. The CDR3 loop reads CASSLLGYNSPLHF. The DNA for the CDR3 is TGTGCCAGCAGCTTGCTAGGGTATAATTCACCCCTCCACTTT.

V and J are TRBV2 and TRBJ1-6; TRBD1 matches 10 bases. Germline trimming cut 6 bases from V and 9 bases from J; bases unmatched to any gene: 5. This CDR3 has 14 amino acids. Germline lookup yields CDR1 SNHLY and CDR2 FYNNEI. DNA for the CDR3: TGTGCCAGCAGACTCGGACAGGGGGGTTCACCCCTCCACTTT. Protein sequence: CASRLGQGGSPLHF.

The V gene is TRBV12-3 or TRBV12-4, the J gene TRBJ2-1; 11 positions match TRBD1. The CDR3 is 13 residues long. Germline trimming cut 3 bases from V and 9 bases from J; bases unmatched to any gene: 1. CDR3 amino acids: CASSFGTGGEQFF. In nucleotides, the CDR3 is TGTGCCAGCAGTTTTGGGACAGGGGGTGAGCAGTTCTTC.

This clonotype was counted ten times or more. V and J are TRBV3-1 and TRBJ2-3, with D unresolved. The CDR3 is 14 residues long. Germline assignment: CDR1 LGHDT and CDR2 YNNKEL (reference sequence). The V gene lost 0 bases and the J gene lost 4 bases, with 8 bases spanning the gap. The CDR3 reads CASSQEILADTQYF. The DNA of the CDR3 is TGTGCCAGCAGCCAAGAAATACTGGCAGATACGCAGTATTTT.

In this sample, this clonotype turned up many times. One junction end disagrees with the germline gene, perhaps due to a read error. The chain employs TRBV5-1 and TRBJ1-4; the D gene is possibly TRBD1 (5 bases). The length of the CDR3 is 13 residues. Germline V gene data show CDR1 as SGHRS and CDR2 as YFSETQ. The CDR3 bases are TGTGCCAGCAGCTTAGCAGGGAATGAAAAACTGTTTTTT. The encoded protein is CASSLAGNEKLFF.